This TCR beta chain was found in a study of CD8+CD57+ T cells in acquired aplastic anemia. Investigators profiled TCR beta VDJ and CDR3 from genomic DNA template. TCRdb processed the reads anew with MiXCR; each CDR3 protein has one entry. The sample holds about 200,000 distinct CDR3 sequences, 55% to 65% seen once. The patients chosen for sequencing had shown expansion of CD8+CD57+ cells (detected by flow cytometry). Every one of the patients had aplastic anemia (severe, acquired). Therapy had not been given to patients before blood sampling. Details on this clonotype: Its antigen is unknown.

V lost 3 bases and J 0 bases, leaving 10 bases between the germline ends. The length of the CDR3 is 14 residues. Germline V gene data show CDR1 as DFQATT and CDR2 as SNEGSKA (reference sequence). Study-level points and caveats: About 30 CD8+ CDR3 sequences occurred in both the patients and the controls. CD8+ Simpson's diversity showed no significant patient-control difference.

The sample was sorted CD4+, CD8+, or CD8+CD57+ T cells (not recorded which) from PBMCs. The J gene is TRBJ2-3, the V gene TRBV20-1; the D gene is possibly TRBD2 (5 bases). The TCR comes from a human donor with aplastic anemia. CDR3 sequence reads: CSASEAGSTDTQYF. The DNA of the CDR3 is TGCAGTGCTAGTGAGGCGGGTAGCACAGATACGCAGTATTTT.